A selection of T cell receptor beta chains follows, all from one sample in a study of blood T cells in healthy people across ages. TCRdb passed the 5' RACE reads through MiXCR, listing each CDR3 protein once. The table includes around 1,500,000 distinct CDR3 sequences, about 43% detected once. The sample was blood. Receptor source: a young woman in good health. The CDR3 runs from the conserved cysteine through the conserved F or W. The D gene is left open where the match is weak. Part of the rows lack a size; the others show once, few, many or a class for expanded clones.

>TRBJ1-3|NA|NA|14|TRBV15
TGTGCCACCAGCAGACAGGGCTCTGGAAACACCATATATTTT
CATSRQGSGNTIYF
>TRBJ2-7|NA|NA|13|TRBV20-1
TGCAGTGCGGCCGGAGAGGGGCTTTACGAGCAGTACTTC
CSAAGEGLYEQYF
>TRBJ2-1|few|TRBD1|13|TRBV2
TGTGCCAGCATGGGACAGGGCAACAATGAGCAGTTCTTC
CASMGQGNNEQFF
>TRBJ1-1|once|NA|15|TRBV5-1
TGCGCCAGCAGCCCCAAGCAGGGTATTGGCACTGAAGCTTTCTTT
CASSPKQGIGTEAFF
>TRBJ1-2|many|NA|13|TRBV7-9
TGCGCCAGCAGCCCGGACGGGAGCTATGGCTACACCTTC
CASSPDGSYGYTF
>TRBJ2-1|few|NA|16|TRBV2
TGTGCCAGCAGTGAAAGTAGGGGACTCCTCTCCAATGAGCAGTTCTTC
CASSESRGLLSNEQFF
>TRBJ2-3|NA|TRBD2|17|TRBV4-2
TGTGCCAGCAGCACAGGCGAGATTGGACTAGCGGAAGGATCGCAGTATTTT
CASSTGEIGLAEGSQYF
>TRBJ2-3|NA|NA|13|TRBV29-1
TGCAGCGTTGGACCCGCTAGAGGAGATACGCAGTATTTT
CSVGPARGDTQYF
>TRBJ1-2|NA|NA|14|TRBV10-3
TGTGCCATCAGTGGCAGGGCCGACGACTATGGCTACACCTTC
CAISGRADDYGYTF
>TRBJ2-5|few|NA|14|TRBV20-1
TGCAGTGCTAGGGTGACTAGAACAAAAGAGACCCAGTACTTC
CSARVTRTKETQYF
>TRBJ2-7|few|NA|14|TRBV4-1
TGCGCCAGCAGCCAAGTGGGGGCGAAGGACGAGCAGTACTTC
CASSQVGAKDEQYF
>TRBJ1-1|NA|TRBD1|13|TRBV5-1
TGCGCCAGCAGCGCGGACAGGGGACCTGAAGCTTTCTTT
CASSADRGPEAFF
>TRBJ1-4|few|NA|17|TRBV12-3/TRBV12-4
TGTGCCAGCAGTTTAATTGCCGGGCGAGCGACTAATGAAAAACTGTTTTTT
CASSLIAGRATNEKLFF
>TRBJ1-2|NA|NA|15|TRBV24-1
TGTGCCACCAGTGAGAGTGGGACTGCTTACTATGGCTACACCTTC
CATSESGTAYYGYTF
>TRBJ1-2|NA|NA|15|TRBV6-4
TGTGCCAGCAGTGCTGGGGGCGGCCAACCCTATGGCTACACCTTC
CASSAGGGQPYGYTF
>TRBJ1-2|few|NA|12|TRBV6-1
TGTGCCAGCAGGCCGGTGAACTATGGCTACACCTTC
CASRPVNYGYTF
>TRBJ2-7|few|TRBD2|16|TRBV7-2
TGTGCCAGCAGCTTACATAGCGGGGTCCCTACCTACGAGCAGTACTTC
CASSLHSGVPTYEQYF
>TRBJ2-7|NA|TRBD2|20|TRBV12-3/TRBV12-4
TGTGCCAGCAGTTTATTTTCGAATTTACTAGCGGGTCTCCCTTCCTACGAGCAGTACTTC
CASSLFSNLLAGLPSYEQYF
>TRBJ2-5|NA|TRBD2|18|TRBV20-1
TGCAGTGCTAGAGATCGATGGGCGGGGGGGCCTCTGGTCAATGCCCAGTACTTC
CSARDRWAGGPLVNAQYF
>TRBJ2-3|few|TRBD2|18|TRBV28
TGTGCCAGCAGCCTAGACTCACTGACTAGCCAGAGACCAGATACGCAGTATTTT
CASSLDSLTSQRPDTQYF
>TRBJ1-4|NA|NA|14|TRBV6-1
TGTGCCAGCATGTTAGCAGCCACTAATGAAAAACTGTTTTTT
CASMLAATNEKLFF
>TRBJ2-1|NA|TRBD1|12|TRBV2
TGTGCCAGCGGGGGACAGTACAATGAGCAGTTCTTC
CASGGQYNEQFF
>TRBJ1-5|NA|TRBD1|13|TRBV10-2
TGCGCCGTAACCCGGGACAGGGACCAGCCCCAGCATTTT
CAVTRDRDQPQHF
>TRBJ2-1|NA|NA|16|TRBV6-2/TRBV6-3
TGTGCCAGCAGTCCCCCGGGCCGTGTCTCCTACAATGAGCAGTTCTTC
CASSPPGRVSYNEQFF
>TRBJ1-2|NA|NA|14|TRBV5-1
TGCGCCAGCAGTGCGAAGACCGACTATAATGGCTACACCTTC
CASSAKTDYNGYTF
>TRBJ1-1|few|NA|15|TRBV24-1
TGTGCCACCAGTGCCCCGAAGGGGTTAAAGACTGAAGCTTTCTTT
CATSAPKGLKTEAFF
>TRBJ2-3|once|NA|11|TRBV20-1
TGCAGTGCCCGAAGGGCAAGAACGCAGTATTTT
CSARRARTQYF
>TRBJ2-3|NA|NA|14|TRBV10-3
TGTGCCATCAGTGAGGGGCAGGGCACAGATACGCAGTATTTT
CAISEGQGTDTQYF
>TRBJ2-5|NA|TRBD1|15|TRBV4-1
TGCGCCAGCAGCCCCGAGGGACAGCCCAGGGGGACCCAGTACTTC
CASSPEGQPRGTQYF
>TRBJ2-7|NA|TRBD1|14|TRBV19
TGTGCCAGTAGCAAACAGGGGGACTCCTACGAGCAGTACTTC
CASSKQGDSYEQYF
>TRBJ2-1|NA|TRBD2|15|TRBV12-3/TRBV12-4
TGTGCCAGCACTCCGGTAGCGGGAGTGTACAATGAGCAGTTCTTC
CASTPVAGVYNEQFF